This T cell receptor (beta chain) was found in a study of blood T cells in healthy people across ages. About the research overall: Per every two T cells, about one barcoded beta molecule was captured by template switching.

The use of a sample-barcoded 5' primer and a J-beta primer mix characterized a second PCR of roughly 7 to 12 cycles. TCRdb reprocessed the 5' RACE reads via MiXCR and lists one record per CDR3 protein. Of almost 1 million distinct CDR3 sequences in the sample, about 53% were seen once. As regards this clonotype: Antigen: not known.

Samples had at least 6.5 million PBMCs isolated from them. Whole-study findings and limits: Older individuals had lower TCR beta diversity per million T cells (the decline was roughly linear).

The CDR3 is 14 residues long. This clonotype was obtained from a woman aged 55-69 years in good health. Specimen: blood. This rearrangement joins TRBV21-1 to TRBJ2-5; the table gives TRBD1 as D, unverified against the DNA. TRBV21-1 is described as a pseudogene. CDR3 sequence reads: CASSKAGGKETQYF. The DNA for the CDR3 is TGTGCCAGCAGCAAAGCTGGGGGGAAAGAGACCCAGTACTTC.